The 7 T cell receptor beta chains below all came from one sample that was sequenced in a study of CD8 T cells in Susac syndrome. Reverse transcription of roughly 0.5 to 1 ug RNA used random hexamers. TCRdb reprocessed the immunoSEQ multiplex PCR reads via MiXCR and lists one record per CDR3 protein. The data hold 150,000 to 200,000 distinct CDR3 sequences, with around 94% observed a single time. Sequencing used CD4+ T cells from PBMCs. The receptors were gathered from a human donor in good health.

The gene calls are TRBV20-1 and TRBJ2-3; 10 bases agree with TRBD1. V dropped 2 bases and J dropped 1; count of bases not matched to a gene: 3. Per germline, CDR1 DFQATT and CDR2 SNEGSKA (reference sequence). The CDR3 is 15 amino acids. The CDR3 sequence: CSARRGTGGTDTQYF. In nucleotides, the CDR3 is TGCAGTGCTAGAAGGGGGACAGGGGGCACAGATACGCAGTATTTT.

V and J are TRBV29-1 and TRBJ2-5; perhaps TRBD2 as D (6 bases). This CDR3 is built from 13 residues. V dropped 7 bases and J dropped 4 bases, with 16 bases sitting between them. Per germline, CDR1 SQVTM and CDR2 ANQGSEA. CDR3 in DNA: TGCAGCGGCCAGGGCCGGGGAGGAGAGACCCAGTACTTC. Its protein is CSGQGRGGETQYF.

The chain combines TRBV29-1 with TRBJ2-7; 9 nucleotides match TRBD2. CDR1 and CDR2 (germline): SQVTM, ANQGSEA. This CDR3 is 13 amino acids long. Germline trimming cut 5 bases from V and 4 bases from J; bases unmatched to any gene: 6. The CDR3 nucleotides are TGCAGCGTTCGTGCTAGCGGGGTGTACGAGCAGTACTTC. It is translated as CSVRASGVYEQYF.

This clonotype is a singleton in its sample. The chain couples TRBV20-1 to TRBJ1-2; 12 nucleotides agree with TRBD1. Trimming cost V 4 bases and J 7 bases; bases outside gene matches: 10. Germline V gene lookup returns CDR1 DFQATT and CDR2 SNEGSKA (reference sequence). The CDR3 spans 15 residues. The CDR3 loop reads CSAKKAGTGGSGYTF. The CDR3 nucleotides read TGCAGTGCTAAGAAAGCCGGGACAGGGGGCTCTGGCTACACCTTC.

The V call is TRBV5-1, the J call TRBJ2-7; 9 bases fit TRBD1. The CDR3 length is 14 residues. Per the germline V gene, CDR1 is SGHRS and CDR2 is YFSETQ. Losses at the gene ends were 7 bases for V and 7 bases for J; bases not matched to a gene: 12. CDR3 sequence (DNA): TGCGCCAGCCAGCAGGGACAGGGACCTTTTGAGCAGTACTTC. Amino acids: CASQQGQGPFEQYF.

The chain employs TRBV29-1 and TRBJ2-3; 8 nucleotides agree with TRBD2. This CDR3 comprises 14 residues. The germline gives CDR1 SQVTM, CDR2 ANQGSEA. Trimming took 5 bases from V and 4 from J; bases not matched to a gene: 8. The CDR3 loop is CSVLMRGDSDTQYF. The CDR3 DNA reads as TGCAGCGTTTTGATGCGGGGGGATTCAGATACGCAGTATTTT.

The chain couples TRBV7-2 to TRBJ1-1, with D uncertain. Trimming cost V 2 bases and J 0 bases, with 7 bases left between them. This CDR3 is built from 14 residues. From germline, CDR1 is SGHTA and CDR2 FQGNSA. CDR3 region: CASSLTVLNTEAFF. The CDR3 nucleotides are TGTGCCAGCAGCTTAACGGTCTTGAACACTGAAGCTTTCTTT.